Each of the 6 T cell receptor beta chains below was sequenced from the same sample in a study of blood T cell repertoires in COVID-19. The protocol was immunoSEQ multiplex PCR, while the TCRdb copy is restricted to in-frame clones and leaves out a portion. The sample shows 90,000 to 120,000 clones, approximately 83% of them seen only once. Input material: PBMCs or T cells enriched from blood (not recorded which). These TCRs come from a woman between 50 and 59 years old who had recovered from COVID-19.

The chain joins TRBV5-4 to TRBJ2-7; a weak D match, TRBD2 (6 bases). Germline V gene data show CDR1 as SGHNT and CDR2 as YYREEE (reference sequence). Trimming took 1 base from V and 3 from J, leaving 14 bases between them. This CDR3 spans 15 amino acids. DNA of the CDR3: TGTGCCAGCAGCTTGAGGAGCGGGCCTAACTACGAGCAGTACTTC. It specifies CASSLRSGPNYEQYF.

This clone has at least ten counts. DNA for the CDR3: TGTGCCACCAGTCTACAGATTAATCAGCCCCAGCATTTT. It specifies CATSLQINQPQHF. The J gene is TRBJ1-5, the V gene TRBV15; D is uncertain. Germline CDR1 reads LNHNV; CDR2 reads YYDKDF (reference sequence). CDR3 length equals 13 residues. The V end was cut by 6 bases, the J end by 4 bases, with 10 bases between.

The chain joins TRBV7-9 to TRBJ2-5; 9 bases line up with TRBD2. J was trimmed by 5 bases and V by 2 bases; bases with no gene match: 9. CDR3 size: 16 residues. Germline V gene sequence: CDR1 SEHNR, CDR2 FQNEAQ (reference sequence). The DNA for the CDR3 is TGTGCCAGCAGCTTAATGGGGGGACTAGCAGAGGAGACCCAGTACTTC. Translation: CASSLMGGLAEETQYF.

V and J are TRBV5-1 and TRBJ2-7; TRBD2 aligns across 10 bases. The germline CDR1 and CDR2 sequences are SGHRS and YFSETQ. The CDR3 has 19 amino acids. The V gene end was trimmed by 5 bases and the J gene end by 3 bases; junction bases not matched to a gene: 20. CDR3 residues: CASRPLLAGVYLENYEQYF. Written as DNA, the CDR3 is TGCGCCAGCAGGCCACTCCTAGCGGGGGTATATCTGGAGAACTACGAGCAGTACTTC. Drawing the rest from reference TRBV5-1 and TRBJ2-7, the complete variable domain is KAGVTQTPRYLIKTRGQQVTLSCSPISGHRSVSWYQQTPGQGLQFLFEYFSETQRNKGNFPGRFSGRQFSNSRSEMNVSTLELGDSALYLCASRPLLAGVYLENYEQYFGPGTRLTVT.

V is TRBV29-1 and J is TRBJ1-1; the match to TRBD1 covers 8 bases. From germline, CDR1 is SQVTM and CDR2 ANQGSEA. V lost 0 bases to trimming and J lost 4 bases; unmatched junction nucleotides: 10. The CDR3 runs to 16 residues. CDR3 sequence: CSVEDHGQGLTTEAFF. CDR3 nucleotide sequence: TGCAGCGTTGAAGATCATGGACAGGGACTTACCACTGAAGCTTTCTTT.

This chain uses TRBV30 with TRBJ1-1; D is ambiguous. This CDR3 region has 12 residues. Trimming removed 0 bases at V and 7 bases at J, with 9 bases between. Per the germline V gene, CDR1 is GTSNPN and CDR2 is SVGIG (reference sequence). CDR3 region: CAWSVLGDEAFF. Written as DNA, the CDR3 is TGTGCCTGGAGTGTACTGGGAGATGAAGCTTTCTTT.